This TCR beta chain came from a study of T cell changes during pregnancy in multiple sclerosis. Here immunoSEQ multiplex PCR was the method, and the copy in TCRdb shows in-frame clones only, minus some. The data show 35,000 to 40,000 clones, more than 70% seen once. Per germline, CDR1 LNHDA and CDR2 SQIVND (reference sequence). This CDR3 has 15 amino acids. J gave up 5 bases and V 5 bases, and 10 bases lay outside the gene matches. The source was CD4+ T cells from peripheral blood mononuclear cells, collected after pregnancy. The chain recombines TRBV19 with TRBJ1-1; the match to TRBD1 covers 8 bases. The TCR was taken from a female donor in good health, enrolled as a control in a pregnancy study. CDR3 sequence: CASSPRQGRHTEAFF. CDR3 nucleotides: TGTGCCAGTAGTCCAAGACAGGGGAGGCATACTGAAGCTTTCTTT.